This entry lists 11 T cell receptor beta chains sequenced from one sample in a study of a mutant IDH1 vaccine in newly diagnosed glioma. No antigen has been identified for these receptors. Time point denoted: week 35, safety follow-up. Topical imiquimod was applied with each vaccine dose, which held 300 ug of mutant IDH1 20-mer peptide. Measured with immunoSEQ multiplex PCR; TCRdb has only the in-frame clones, and not every one. The sample holds 45,000 or so clones, 81% seen once. The sample here was PBMCs, taken from a glioma patient whose treatment included an IDH1 peptide vaccine. Source of these receptors: a woman in her 40s with glioma. Some clones in this sample may be carry-over from other donors' samples.

V is TRBV2 and J is TRBJ2-2; D might be TRBD2 (6 bases). The CDR3 spans 16 residues. Germline loops: CDR1 SNHLY, CDR2 FYNNEI. V was trimmed by 5 bases and J by 4 bases, leaving 17 bases between them. The CDR3 sequence: CASSLGGTGSTGELFF. As DNA, the CDR3 is TGTGCCAGCAGTTTAGGCGGGACGGGGAGCACCGGGGAGCTGTTTTTT. The full variable domain, its missing parts supplied by reference TRBV2 and TRBJ2-2, is EPEVTQTPSHQVTQMGQEVILRCVPISNHLYFYWYRQILGQKVEFLVSFYNNEISEKSEIFDDQFSVERPDGSNFTLKIRSTKLEDSAMYFCASSLGGTGSTGELFFGEGSRLTVL.

The CDR3 region has the DNA TGTGCCAGCAGTGAGTTCAGTACCTGGGGCTCTGGAAACACCATATATTTT. Residues: CASSEFSTWGSGNTIYF. V usage is TRBV2 and J usage is TRBJ1-3, with no clear D. Trimming pared 3 bases from V and 0 bases from J, leaving 15 bases between. Germline CDR1 and CDR2: SNHLY and FYNNEI. CDR3 length equals 17 residues. The entire variable domain, with the rest obtained from reference TRBV2 and TRBJ1-3, is as follows: EPEVTQTPSHQVTQMGQEVILRCVPISNHLYFYWYRQILGQKVEFLVSFYNNEISEKSEIFDDQFSVERPDGSNFTLKIRSTKLEDSAMYFCASSEFSTWGSGNTIYFGEGSWLTVV.

Written as DNA, the CDR3 is TGCGCCAGCAGCCAAGCAGCTAGCGGTGCAACCGAGCAGTACTTC. This codes for CASSQAASGATEQYF. The rearrangement joins TRBV4-3 to TRBJ2-7; 7 positions agree with TRBD2. Germline CDR1 reads LGHNA; CDR2 reads YSLEER. The CDR3 runs 15 residues. Trimming removed 1 base from V and 6 bases from J; junction bases left unmatched: 9.

This clone was recorded a few times. This chain links TRBV7-3 with TRBJ2-1; D is perhaps TRBD1 (5 bases). The CDR3 is made up of 14 amino acids. Deletions cut 3 bases from V and 8 bases from J, with 14 bases between. The germline CDR1 and CDR2 sequences are SGHTA and FQGTGA. The CDR3 region has the DNA TGTGCCAGCAGCTTCCTAGGGTTAGGGGATGAGCAGTTCTTC. This translates into CASSFLGLGDEQFF.

This clone was seen a handful of times. Within the sample, other DNA sequences also encode this same CDR3. DNA of the CDR3: TGTGCCAGCAGTGACGGGGGGGAGACAGATACGCAGTATTTT. Its translation is CASSDGGETDTQYF. This rearrangement joins TRBV6-4 to TRBJ2-3, with 7 bases matching TRBD2. From germline, CDR1 is MRHNA and CDR2 SNTAGT. The V and J ends lost 2 bases and 3 bases, in that order; junction bases with no gene match: 2. There are 14 residues in the CDR3.

This clone turned up a few times. The chain recombines TRBV9 with TRBJ1-1; TRBD1 is a possible D gene (5 bases). The CDR3 totals 15 residues. The V end lost 0 bases, the J end lost 11 bases, and 20 bases lay between the germline ends. The germline CDR1 and CDR2 sequences are SGDLS and YYNGEE. In DNA form, the CDR3 reads TGTGCCAGCAGCGTAGATTTAGGGGTTGGGCGTCGGGCTTTCTTT. The encoded protein is CASSVDLGVGRRAFF.

This clone was recorded a few times. The CDR3 DNA sequence: TGTGCCAGCAGTAAGGAGGGGGGATCCTACAATGAGCAGTTCTTC. Translated, it gives CASSKEGGSYNEQFF. The rearrangement uses TRBV6-1 and TRBJ2-1; either TRBD1 or TRBD2 may fit D (6 bases each). Trimming took 5 bases from V and 1 from J, leaving 12 bases between them. Germline V CDR1 and CDR2: MNHNS, SASEGT. The CDR3 covers 15 residues.

The chain carries TRBV14 and TRBJ1-2; D ambiguous. The CDR3 is 15 amino acids. Germline V gene sequence: CDR1 SGHDN, CDR2 FVKESK. V lost 0 bases and J lost 4, with 12 bases in between. In DNA form, the CDR3 reads TGTGCCAGCAGCCAAGAATGGGGTTGGAGCTATGGCTACACCTTC. Protein product: CASSQEWGWSYGYTF. Together with reference TRBV14 and TRBJ1-2, the CDR3 gives the full variable domain: EAGVTQFPSHSVIEKGQTVTLRCDPISGHDNLYWYRRVMGKEIKFLLHFVKESKQDESGMPNNRFLAERTGGTYSTLKVQPAELEDSGVYFCASSQEWGWSYGYTFGSGTRLTVV.

The chain recombines TRBV5-4 with TRBJ2-7, with TRBD1 matching 10 bases. Per germline, CDR1 SGHNT and CDR2 YYREEE (reference sequence). The CDR3 runs 14 residues. With V trimmed by 2 bases and J by 3 bases, 2 bases remained unmatched. CDR3 in DNA: TGTGCCAGCAGCTTCCGGGACAGGGGCTACGAGCAGTACTTC. Protein: CASSFRDRGYEQYF.

This chain uses TRBV27 with TRBJ2-1; 7 bases match TRBD1. CDR1 and CDR2 (germline): MNHEY, SMNVEV (reference sequence). This CDR3 is built from 12 residues. The V and J ends lost 6 bases and 8 bases, in that order; junction bases with no gene match: 4. The CDR3 DNA follows: TGTGCCAGCAGAGACAGGGTCTATGAGCAGTTCTTC. Its protein product is CASRDRVYEQFF.

The CDR3 bases are TGTGCCAGCTCTGGACAGGGAGGATTTGCTTTCTTT. Protein: CASSGQGGFAFF. The J gene is TRBJ1-1, the V gene TRBV7-9; 8 bases align to TRBD1. The CDR3 length is 12 residues. V dropped 8 bases and J dropped 11; count of bases not matched to a gene: 10. From germline, CDR1 is SEHNR and CDR2 FQNEAQ (reference sequence). Supplemented by reference TRBV7-9 and TRBJ1-1, the full variable domain reads DTGVSQNPRHKITKRGQNVTFRCDPISEHNRLYWYRQTLGQGPEFLTYFQNEAQLEKSRLLSDRFSAERPKGSFSTLEIQRTEQGDSAMYLCASSGQGGFAFFGQGTRLTVV.